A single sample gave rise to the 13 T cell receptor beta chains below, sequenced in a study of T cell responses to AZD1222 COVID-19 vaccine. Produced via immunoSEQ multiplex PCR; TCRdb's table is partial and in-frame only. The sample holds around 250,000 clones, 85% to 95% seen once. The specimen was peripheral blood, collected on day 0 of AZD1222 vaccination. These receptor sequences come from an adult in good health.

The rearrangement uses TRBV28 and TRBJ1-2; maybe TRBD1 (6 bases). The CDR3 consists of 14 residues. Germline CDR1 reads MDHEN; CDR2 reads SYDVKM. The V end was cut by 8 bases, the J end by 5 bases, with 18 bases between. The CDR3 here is CASLGAGYGYGYTF. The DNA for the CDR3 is TGTGCCAGCCTGGGGGCAGGGTACGGGTATGGCTACACCTTC.

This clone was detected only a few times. CDR3 sequence reads: CASSGPYWDTEAFF. CDR3 nucleotides: TGTGCCAGTAGTGGGCCTTATTGGGACACTGAAGCTTTCTTT. The rearrangement uses TRBV19 and TRBJ1-1; no clear D gene. In germline, CDR1 is LNHDA, CDR2 SQIVND (reference sequence). The CDR3 has 14 residues. V dropped 5 bases and J dropped 3 bases, with 13 bases sitting between them.

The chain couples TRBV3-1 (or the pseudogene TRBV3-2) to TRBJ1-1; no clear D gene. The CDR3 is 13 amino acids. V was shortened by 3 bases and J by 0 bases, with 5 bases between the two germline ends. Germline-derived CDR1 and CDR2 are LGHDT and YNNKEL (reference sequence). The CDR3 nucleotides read TGTGCCAGCAGCCAGAGAATGAACACTGAAGCTTTCTTT. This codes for CASSQRMNTEAFF.

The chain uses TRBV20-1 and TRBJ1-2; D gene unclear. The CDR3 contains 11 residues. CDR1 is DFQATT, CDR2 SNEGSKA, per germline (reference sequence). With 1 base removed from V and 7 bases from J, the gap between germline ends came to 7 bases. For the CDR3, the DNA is TGCAGTGCTAGAGGGCGGACTGGCTACACCTTC. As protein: CSARGRTGYTF.

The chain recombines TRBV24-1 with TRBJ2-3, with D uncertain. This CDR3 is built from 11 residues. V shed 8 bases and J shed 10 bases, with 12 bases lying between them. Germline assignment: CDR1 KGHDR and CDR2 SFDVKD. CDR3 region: CATTQLRAQYF. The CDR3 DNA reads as TGTGCCACCACCCAACTAAGGGCGCAGTATTTT.

CDR3 protein: CASRGTGGFAEAFF. The CDR3 bases are TGTGCCAGCAGGGGGACAGGGGGATTTGCTGAAGCTTTCTTT. The chain couples TRBV2 to TRBJ1-1, with 11 bases lining up with TRBD1. V shed 6 bases, J shed 6 bases, and the junction held 6 bases outside the gene matches. The CDR3 loop spans 14 amino acids. The V gene's germline CDR1 is SNHLY and CDR2 FYNNEI.

CDR3 region: CASSPGTGGVEKLFF. Written as DNA, the CDR3 is TGTGCCAGCAGCCCGGGGACAGGGGGCGTTGAAAAACTGTTTTTT. V usage is TRBV7-6 and J usage is TRBJ1-4; 12 bases map to TRBD1. The J segment lost 7 bases and the V segment lost 5 bases, leaving 5 bases of the junction unmatched. The CDR3 runs 15 residues. The germline V gene has CDR1 SGHVS and CDR2 FNYEAQ.

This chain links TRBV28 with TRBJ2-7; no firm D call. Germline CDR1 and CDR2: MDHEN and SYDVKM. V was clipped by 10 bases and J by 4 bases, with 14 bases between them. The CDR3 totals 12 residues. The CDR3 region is CATRVAEYEQYF. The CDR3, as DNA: TGTGCCACCAGAGTCGCGGAGTACGAGCAGTACTTC.

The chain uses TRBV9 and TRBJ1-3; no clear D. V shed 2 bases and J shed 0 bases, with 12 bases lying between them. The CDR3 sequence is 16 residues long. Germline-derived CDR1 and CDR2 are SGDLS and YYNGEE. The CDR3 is CASSVLDGRSGNTIYF. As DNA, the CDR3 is TGTGCCAGCAGCGTCTTAGACGGTCGCTCTGGAAACACCATATATTTT.

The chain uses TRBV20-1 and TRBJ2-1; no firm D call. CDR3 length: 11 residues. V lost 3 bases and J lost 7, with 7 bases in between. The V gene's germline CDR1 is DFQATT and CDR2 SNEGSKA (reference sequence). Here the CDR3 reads CSASRVNEQFF. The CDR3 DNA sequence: TGCAGTGCTAGTAGAGTAAATGAGCAGTTCTTC.

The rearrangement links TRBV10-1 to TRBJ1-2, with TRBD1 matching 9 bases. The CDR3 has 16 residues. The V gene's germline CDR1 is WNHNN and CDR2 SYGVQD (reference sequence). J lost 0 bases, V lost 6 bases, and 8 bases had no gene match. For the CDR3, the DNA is TGCGCCAGCAGCCCGGGACAGGGATCCACTAACTATGGCTACACCTTC. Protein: CASSPGQGSTNYGYTF.

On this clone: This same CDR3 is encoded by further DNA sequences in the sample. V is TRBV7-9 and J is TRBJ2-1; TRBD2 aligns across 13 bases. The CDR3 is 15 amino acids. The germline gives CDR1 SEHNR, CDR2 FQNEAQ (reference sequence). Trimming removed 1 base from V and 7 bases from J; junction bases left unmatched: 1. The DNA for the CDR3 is TGTGCCAGCAGCTTAGGACTAGCGGGGGGAAATGAGCAGTTCTTC. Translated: CASSLGLAGGNEQFF.

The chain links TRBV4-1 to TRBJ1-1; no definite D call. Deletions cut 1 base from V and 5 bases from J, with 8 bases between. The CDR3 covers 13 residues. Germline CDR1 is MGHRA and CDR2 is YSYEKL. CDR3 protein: CASSQGRRTEAFF. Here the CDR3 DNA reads TGCGCCAGCAGCCAAGGGAGGAGGACTGAAGCTTTCTTT.